Given below is one T cell receptor (beta chain) in context. This record belongs to a study of blood T cell repertoires in COVID-19. Individuals aged about 18 to 89 years were recruited from approximately 24 US areas. In the original processing: Reference gene primer amplification gave estimated nucleated cell counts. Data came from immunoSEQ multiplex PCR; TCRdb stores just in-frame clones and leaves some out. The V and J calls and clone size were taken over from that table, and D and trimming were inferred from the DNA. The sample yields about 200,000 clones, 83% seen once. The source of this sequence is a woman aged 50 to 60 who had been exposed to COVID-19. The material sequenced was PBMCs or T cells enriched from blood (not recorded which).

CDR3 amino acids: CASSLVPEGSQPQHF. The CDR3 DNA sequence: TGTGCCAGCAGCTTAGTTCCGGAGGGAAGTCAGCCCCAGCATTTT. The rearrangement joins TRBV7-8 to TRBJ1-5; D remains ambiguous. From germline, CDR1 is SGHVS and CDR2 FQNEAQ. The CDR3 length is 15 residues. V was clipped by 1 base and J by 6 bases, with 13 bases between them.